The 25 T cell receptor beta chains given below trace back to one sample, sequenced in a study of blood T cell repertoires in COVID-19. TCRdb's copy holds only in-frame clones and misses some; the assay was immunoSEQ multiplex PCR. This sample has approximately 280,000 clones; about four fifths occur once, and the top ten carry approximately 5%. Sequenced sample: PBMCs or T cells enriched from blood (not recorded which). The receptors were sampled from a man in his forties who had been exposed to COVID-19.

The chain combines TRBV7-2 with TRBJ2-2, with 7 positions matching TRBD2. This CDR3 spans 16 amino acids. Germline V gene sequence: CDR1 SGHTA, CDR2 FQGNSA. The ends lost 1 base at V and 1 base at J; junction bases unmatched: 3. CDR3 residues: CASSLVRGVNTGELFF. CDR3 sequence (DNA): TGTGCCAGCAGCTTAGTCCGGGGGGTGAACACCGGGGAGCTGTTTTTT.

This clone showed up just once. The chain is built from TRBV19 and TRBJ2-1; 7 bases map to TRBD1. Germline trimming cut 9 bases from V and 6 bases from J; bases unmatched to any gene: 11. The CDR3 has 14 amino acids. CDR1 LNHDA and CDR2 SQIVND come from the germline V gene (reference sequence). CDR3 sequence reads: CASGTQGRGNEQFF. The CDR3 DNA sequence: TGTGCCAGCGGGACACAGGGGCGAGGCAATGAGCAGTTCTTC.

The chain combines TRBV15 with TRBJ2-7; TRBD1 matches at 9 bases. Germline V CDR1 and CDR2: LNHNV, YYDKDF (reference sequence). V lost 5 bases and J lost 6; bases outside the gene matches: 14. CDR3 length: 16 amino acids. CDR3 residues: CATSLNFGTGPIEQYF. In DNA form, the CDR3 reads TGTGCCACCAGCTTAAATTTCGGGACAGGGCCCATCGAGCAGTACTTC.

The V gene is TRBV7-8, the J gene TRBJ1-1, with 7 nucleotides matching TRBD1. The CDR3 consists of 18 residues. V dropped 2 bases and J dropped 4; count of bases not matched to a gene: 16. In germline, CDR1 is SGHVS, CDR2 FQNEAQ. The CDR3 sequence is CASSLNPYRLTGSTEAFF. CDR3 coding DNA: TGTGCCAGCAGCTTAAACCCCTATCGGCTGACAGGGAGCACTGAAGCTTTCTTT.

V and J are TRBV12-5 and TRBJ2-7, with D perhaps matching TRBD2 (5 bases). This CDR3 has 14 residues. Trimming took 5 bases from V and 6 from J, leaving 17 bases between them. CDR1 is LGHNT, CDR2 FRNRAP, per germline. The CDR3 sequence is CASGPLRGLSEQYF. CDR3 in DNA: TGTGCTAGTGGTCCCCTAAGAGGGTTGAGCGAGCAGTACTTC.

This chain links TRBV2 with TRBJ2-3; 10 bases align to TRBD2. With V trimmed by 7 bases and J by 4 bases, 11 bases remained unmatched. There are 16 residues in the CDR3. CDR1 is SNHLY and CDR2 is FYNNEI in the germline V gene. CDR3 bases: TGTGCCAGCAAGGGGAGACTAGCGGGTTTACCAGATACGCAGTATTTT. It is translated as CASKGRLAGLPDTQYF.

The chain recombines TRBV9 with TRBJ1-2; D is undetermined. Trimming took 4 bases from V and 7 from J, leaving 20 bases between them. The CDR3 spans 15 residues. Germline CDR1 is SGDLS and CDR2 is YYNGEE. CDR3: CASSPRNVRFGGYTF. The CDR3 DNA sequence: TGTGCCAGCAGCCCGCGGAATGTGAGGTTCGGTGGCTACACCTTC.

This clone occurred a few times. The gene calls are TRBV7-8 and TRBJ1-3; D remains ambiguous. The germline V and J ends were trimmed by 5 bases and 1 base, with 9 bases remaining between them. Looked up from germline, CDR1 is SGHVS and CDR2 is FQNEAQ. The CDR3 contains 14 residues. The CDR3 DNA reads TGTGCCAGCAGCCCTCCTGTATCTGGAAACACCATATATTTT. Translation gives CASSPPVSGNTIYF.

CDR3 DNA: TGTGCCAGCAGCCCACCGACTAGCGGGAGGAGCGACACCGGGGAGCTGTTTTTT. The encoded protein is CASSPPTSGRSDTGELFF. The J gene is TRBJ2-2, the V gene TRBV5-4, with 13 positions matching TRBD2. The J segment lost 3 bases and the V segment lost 4 bases, leaving 9 bases of the junction unmatched. Germline loops: CDR1 SGHNT, CDR2 YYREEE (reference sequence). The CDR3 length is 18 residues.

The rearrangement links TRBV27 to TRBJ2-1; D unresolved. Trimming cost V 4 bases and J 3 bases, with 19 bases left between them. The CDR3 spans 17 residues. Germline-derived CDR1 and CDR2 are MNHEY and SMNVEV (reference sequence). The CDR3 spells CASSSPGILDDYNEQFF. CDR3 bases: TGTGCCAGCAGTTCCCCGGGTATCCTCGACGACTACAATGAGCAGTTCTTC.

The CDR3 loop is CASSPPSGSYEQYF. The CDR3 nucleotides read TGTGCCAGCTCACCCCCTAGCGGATCCTACGAGCAGTACTTC. The chain uses TRBV18 and TRBJ2-7; TRBD2 agrees at 7 bases. The V gene end was trimmed by 3 bases and the J gene end by 1 base; junction bases not matched to a gene: 3. The CDR3 sequence is 14 residues long. The germline V gene has CDR1 KGHSH and CDR2 LQKENI.

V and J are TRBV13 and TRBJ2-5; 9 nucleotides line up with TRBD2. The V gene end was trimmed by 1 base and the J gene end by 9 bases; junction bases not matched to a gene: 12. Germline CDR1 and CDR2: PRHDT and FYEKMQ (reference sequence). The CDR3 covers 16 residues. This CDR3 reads CASSLEAGGIGAAQYF. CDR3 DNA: TGTGCCAGCAGCTTAGAAGCGGGAGGTATCGGGGCGGCCCAGTACTTC.

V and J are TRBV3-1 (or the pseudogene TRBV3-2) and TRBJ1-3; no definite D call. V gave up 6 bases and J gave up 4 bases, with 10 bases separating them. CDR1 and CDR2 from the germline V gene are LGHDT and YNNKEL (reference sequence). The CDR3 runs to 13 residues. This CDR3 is CASSPGEGNTIYF. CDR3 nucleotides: TGTGCCAGCAGTCCCGGGGAAGGAAACACCATATATTTT.

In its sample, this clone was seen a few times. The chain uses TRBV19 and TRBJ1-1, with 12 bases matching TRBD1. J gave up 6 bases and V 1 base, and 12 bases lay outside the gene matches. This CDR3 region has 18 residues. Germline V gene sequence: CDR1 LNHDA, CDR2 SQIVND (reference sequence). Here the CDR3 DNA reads TGTGCCAGTAGTATAGCGTCCCGGGACAGGGGGCGCGTCGCTGAAGCTTTCTTT. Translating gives CASSIASRDRGRVAEAFF.

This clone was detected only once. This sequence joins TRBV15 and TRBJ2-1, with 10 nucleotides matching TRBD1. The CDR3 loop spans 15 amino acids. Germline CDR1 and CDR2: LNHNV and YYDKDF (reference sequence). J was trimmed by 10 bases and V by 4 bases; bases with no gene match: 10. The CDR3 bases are TGTGCCACCAGCACCCGGGACAGGGGTCTTCGGGAGCAGTTCTTC. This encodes CATSTRDRGLREQFF.

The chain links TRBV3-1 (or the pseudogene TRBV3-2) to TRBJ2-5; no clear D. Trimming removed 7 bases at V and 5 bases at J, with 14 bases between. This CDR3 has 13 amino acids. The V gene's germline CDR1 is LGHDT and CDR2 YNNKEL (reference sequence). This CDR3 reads CASNSAEWETQYF. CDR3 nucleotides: TGTGCCAGCAATTCGGCGGAGTGGGAGACCCAGTACTTC.

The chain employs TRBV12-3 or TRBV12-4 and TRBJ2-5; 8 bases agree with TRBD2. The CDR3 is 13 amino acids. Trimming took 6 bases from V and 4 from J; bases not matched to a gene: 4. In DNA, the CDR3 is TGTGCCAGCAGCCCGGGAGGGCCAGAGACCCAGTACTTC. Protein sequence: CASSPGGPETQYF.

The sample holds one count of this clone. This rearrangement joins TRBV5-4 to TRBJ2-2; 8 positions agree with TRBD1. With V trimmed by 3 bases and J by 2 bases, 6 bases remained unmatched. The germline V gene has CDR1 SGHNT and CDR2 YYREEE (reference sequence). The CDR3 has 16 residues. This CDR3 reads CASSYRQGTNTGELFF. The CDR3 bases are TGTGCCAGCAGCTATAGACAGGGGACTAACACCGGGGAGCTGTTTTTT.

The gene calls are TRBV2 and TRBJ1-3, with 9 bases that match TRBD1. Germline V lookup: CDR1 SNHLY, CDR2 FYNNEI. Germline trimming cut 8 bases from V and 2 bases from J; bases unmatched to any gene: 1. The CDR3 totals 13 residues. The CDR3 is CASRTGAGNTIYF. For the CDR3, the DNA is TGTGCCAGCCGGACAGGGGCTGGAAACACCATATATTTT.

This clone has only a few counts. CDR3 in amino acids: CASSLSSTYEQYF. The CDR3 bases are TGTGCCAGCAGCTTGTCCTCTACCTACGAGCAGTACTTC. The rearrangement joins TRBV11-3 to TRBJ2-7, with D uncertain. Deletions cut 3 bases from V and 2 bases from J, with 8 bases between. The germline gives CDR1 SGHNT, CDR2 YENEEA. The CDR3 runs 13 residues.

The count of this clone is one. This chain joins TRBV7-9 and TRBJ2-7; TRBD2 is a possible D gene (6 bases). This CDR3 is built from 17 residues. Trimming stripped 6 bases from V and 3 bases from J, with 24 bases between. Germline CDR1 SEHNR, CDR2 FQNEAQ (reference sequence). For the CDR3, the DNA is TGTGCCAGCAGGGTGGGAGGAGGTACTATGAAGGACTACGAGCAGTACTTC. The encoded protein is CASRVGGGTMKDYEQYF.

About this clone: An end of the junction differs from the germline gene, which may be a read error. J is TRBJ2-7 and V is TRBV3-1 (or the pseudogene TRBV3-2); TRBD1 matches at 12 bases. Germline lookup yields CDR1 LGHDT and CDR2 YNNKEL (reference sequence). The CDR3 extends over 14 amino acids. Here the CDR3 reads CASTTGTGGSPGNF. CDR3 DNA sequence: TGTGCCAGCACGACCGGGACAGGGGGCTCCCCGGGGAACTTC.

As DNA, the CDR3 is TGCAGCGTGAAGGGGCAGAACACCGGGGAGCTGTTTTTT. Translating it yields CSVKGQNTGELFF. The chain carries TRBV29-1 and TRBJ2-2; tentative D call: TRBD1 (5 bases). The CDR3 loop spans 13 amino acids. Germline V gene sequence: CDR1 SQVTM, CDR2 ANQGSEA. V lost 6 bases and J 1 base, leaving 9 bases between the germline ends.

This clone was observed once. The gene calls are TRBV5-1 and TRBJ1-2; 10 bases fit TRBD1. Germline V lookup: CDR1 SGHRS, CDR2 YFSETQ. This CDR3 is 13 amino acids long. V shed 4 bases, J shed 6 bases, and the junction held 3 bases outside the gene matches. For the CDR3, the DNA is TGCGCCAGCAGCACTGACAGGGGGCATGGCTACACCTTC. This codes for CASSTDRGHGYTF.

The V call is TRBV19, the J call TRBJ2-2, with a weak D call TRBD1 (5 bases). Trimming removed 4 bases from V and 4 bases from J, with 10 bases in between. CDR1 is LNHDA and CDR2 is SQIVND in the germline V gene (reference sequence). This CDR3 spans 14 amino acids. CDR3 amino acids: CASSTPTATGELFF. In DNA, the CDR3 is TGTGCCAGTAGTACCCCGACAGCCACCGGGGAGCTGTTTTTT. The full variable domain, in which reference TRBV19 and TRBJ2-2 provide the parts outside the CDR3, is DGGITQSPKYLFRKEGQNVTLSCEQNLNHDAMYWYRQDPGQGLRLIYYSQIVNDFQKGDIAEGYSVSREKKESFPLTVTSAQKNPTAFYLCASSTPTATGELFFGEGSRLTVL.